These 24 T cell receptor beta chains were all obtained from the same sample, sequenced in a study of T cell responses to AZD1222 COVID-19 vaccine. Sequenced by immunoSEQ multiplex PCR; TCRdb stores in-frame clones only, minus some. Of under 150,000 clones detected, roughly 88% appear once; the ten largest clones hold approximately 10%. This material consisted of peripheral blood, taken on day 0 of AZD1222 vaccination. Source of these receptors: an adult in good health.

The rearrangement joins TRBV7-2 to TRBJ1-1; no definite D call. Deletions cut 4 bases from V and 0 bases from J, with 12 bases between. Germline V CDR1 and CDR2: SGHTA, FQGNSA. The CDR3 contains 15 residues. CDR3 nucleotide sequence: TGTGCCAGCAGCTCAGTGCCCCTGGTGAACACTGAAGCTTTCTTT. It codes for CASSSVPLVNTEAFF. Drawing the rest from reference TRBV7-2 and TRBJ1-1, the complete variable domain is GAGVSQSPSNKVTEKGKDVELRCDPISGHTALYWYRQSLGQGLEFLIYFQGNSAPDKSGLPSDRFSAERTGGSVSTLTIQRTQQEDSAVYLCASSSVPLVNTEAFFGQGTRLTVV.

The genes are TRBV9 and TRBJ1-1, with D unclear. CDR3 length: 15 amino acids. V was trimmed by 4 bases and J by 1 base, leaving 14 bases between them. Germline V gives CDR1 SGDLS, CDR2 YYNGEE. The CDR3 reads CASSKYRAGNTEAFF. CDR3 DNA sequence: TGTGCCAGCAGCAAATACCGGGCTGGGAACACTGAAGCTTTCTTT.

This clone was observed a single time. This chain connects TRBV27 to TRBJ2-1, with TRBD2 identical over 9 bases. Germline CDR1 is MNHEY and CDR2 is SMNVEV (reference sequence). J lost 4 bases, V lost 6 bases, and 7 bases had no gene match. This CDR3 region has 15 residues. The CDR3, as DNA: TGTGCCAGCAGCTATAGCGGGGGCCGTTACAATGAGCAGTTCTTC. Its protein product is CASSYSGGRYNEQFF.

The chain recombines TRBV29-1 with TRBJ1-4; D gene unclear. The ends were cut back, 4 bases at V and 5 bases at J, with 8 bases in the middle. This CDR3 spans 12 amino acids. Germline V gives CDR1 SQVTM, CDR2 ANQGSEA. The CDR3 loop reads CSVVRGNEKLFF. The CDR3 coding sequence is TGCAGCGTTGTTCGTGGGAATGAAAAACTGTTTTTT.

The rearrangement joins TRBV5-4 to TRBJ1-3, with 8 positions matching TRBD1. The CDR3 has 15 amino acids. The trim removed 3 bases at V and 8 bases at J, leaving 10 bases unmatched. CDR1 is SGHNT, CDR2 YYREEE, per germline (reference sequence). CDR3 nucleotide sequence: TGTGCCAGCAGCTCTCAGGGGGCTCGGCTAGACACCATATATTTT. Translating gives CASSSQGARLDTIYF.

V is TRBV7-9 and J is TRBJ2-3, with D possibly matching TRBD1 (6 bases). The CDR3 is 15 residues long. Trimming removed 2 bases at V and 5 bases at J, with 14 bases between. Looked up from germline, CDR1 is SEHNR and CDR2 is FQNEAQ (reference sequence). CDR3 DNA sequence: TGTGCCAGCAGCTTAACGGCAGGGGAAGGAGATACGCAGTATTTT. Its protein product is CASSLTAGEGDTQYF.

The V call is TRBV28, the J call TRBJ1-5; TRBD1 might be the D (6 bases). In germline, CDR1 is MDHEN, CDR2 SYDVKM. The CDR3 sequence is 16 residues long. The V and J ends lost 6 bases and 0 bases respectively, with 15 bases between them. CDR3 in DNA: TGTGCCAGCAGGACGGGACACCCAGATAGCAATCAGCCCCAGCATTTT. Protein: CASRTGHPDSNQPQHF.

This chain uses TRBV12-3 or TRBV12-4 with TRBJ2-1; D is perhaps TRBD1 (6 bases). V shed 5 bases and J shed 10 bases, with 15 bases lying between them. The CDR3 consists of 13 residues. The CDR3 here is CASSPGTFGEQFF. The CDR3 DNA follows: TGTGCCAGCAGTCCGGGGACATTCGGGGAGCAGTTCTTC.

The chain joins TRBV6-1 to TRBJ1-3; TRBD1 matches at 7 bases. Unmatched junction bases numbered 9, after V lost 1 base and J lost 0 bases. The CDR3 sequence is 18 residues long. CDR1 is MNHNS and CDR2 is SASEGT in the germline V gene. The CDR3 DNA follows: TGTGCCAGCAGTGAAGGAACCGGGACAGCCCTCTCTGGAAACACCATATATTTT. This translates into CASSEGTGTALSGNTIYF.

This clone occurred once. The chain recombines TRBV18 with TRBJ1-5, with D possibly matching TRBD1 (5 bases). The CDR3 has 19 amino acids. V shed 2 bases and J shed 7 bases, with 27 bases lying between them. Germline V gene sequence: CDR1 KGHSH, CDR2 LQKENI. The chain's CDR3 is CASSPTVVAGTGGGQPQHF. Written as DNA, the CDR3 is TGTGCCAGCTCACCAACGGTCGTGGCGGGTACCGGCGGGGGACAGCCCCAGCATTTT.

The gene calls are TRBV6-1 and TRBJ1-1; TRBD1 is a possible D gene (6 bases). V was cut by 2 bases and J by 2 bases, with 12 bases left in between. Germline V gives CDR1 MNHNS, CDR2 SASEGT. The CDR3 is 15 residues long. For the CDR3, the DNA is TGTGCCAGCAGTGAAATTGCAGGGGTAAACACTGAAGCTTTCTTT. Its protein product is CASSEIAGVNTEAFF.

The chain combines TRBV6-2 or TRBV6-3 with TRBJ1-6; D gene ambiguous. Germline values: CDR1 MNHEY, CDR2 SVGEGT. The CDR3 has 14 residues. V was cut by 3 bases and J by 10 bases, with 13 bases left in between. DNA of the CDR3: TGTGCCAGCAGTTATCAATTCAGAGGGTCACCCCTCCACTTT. The encoded protein is CASSYQFRGSPLHF.

This clone is a singleton in its sample. The genes are TRBV11-1 and TRBJ2-7; a weak D match, TRBD1 (6 bases). CDR1 and CDR2 (germline): SGHAT, FQDESV (reference sequence). The CDR3 consists of 14 residues. With 4 bases removed from V and 0 bases from J, the gap between germline ends came to 10 bases. The CDR3: CASSSQGISYEQYF. Written as DNA, the CDR3 is TGTGCCAGCAGCTCTCAGGGGATCTCCTACGAGCAGTACTTC.

The genes are TRBV9 and TRBJ2-3; 13 nucleotides line up with TRBD2. Trimming at V came to 3 bases and at J to 3 bases, leaving 7 bases not matched to a gene. The CDR3 spans 17 residues. The germline V gene encodes CDR1 SGDLS and CDR2 YYNGEE. CDR3: CASSAGLAGYGTDTQYF. The CDR3 DNA reads as TGTGCCAGCAGCGCGGGACTAGCGGGATACGGGACAGATACGCAGTATTTT.

The gene calls are TRBV5-4 and TRBJ1-6; unclear D gene. CDR1 is SGHNT, CDR2 YYREEE, per germline (reference sequence). The CDR3 totals 13 residues. The V and J ends lost 1 base and 10 bases respectively, with 9 bases between them. The CDR3 spells CASSLMQESPLHF. DNA for the CDR3: TGTGCCAGCAGCTTGATGCAGGAATCACCCCTCCACTTT.

V gene TRBV18 combines with J gene TRBJ1-1, with D possibly being TRBD1 (6 bases). Trimming removed 5 bases from V and 1 base from J, with 8 bases in between. This CDR3 is built from 13 residues. Germline loops: CDR1 KGHSH, CDR2 LQKENI. The CDR3 protein is CASSAGENTEAFF. CDR3 DNA: TGTGCCAGCTCAGCAGGGGAGAACACTGAAGCTTTCTTT.

The rearrangement joins TRBV5-1 to TRBJ1-5, with D unresolved. Trimming shortened V by 0 bases and J by 7 bases, and 11 bases separated the two germline ends. The CDR3 is 14 residues long. Germline loops: CDR1 SGHRS, CDR2 YFSETQ. This CDR3 reads CASSLGAKEQPQHF. The DNA of the CDR3 is TGCGCCAGCAGCTTGGGGGCTAAGGAACAGCCCCAGCATTTT. The full variable domain, completed using reference TRBV5-1 and TRBJ1-5, is KAGVTQTPRYLIKTRGQQVTLSCSPISGHRSVSWYQQTPGQGLQFLFEYFSETQRNKGNFPGRFSGRQFSNSRSEMNVSTLELGDSALYLCASSLGAKEQPQHFGDGTRLSIL.

This clone was counted once. Relative to the germline gene, one junction end is altered; a read error may explain this. The chain carries TRBV3-1 (or the pseudogene TRBV3-2) and TRBJ2-3, with D possibly matching TRBD2 (6 bases). CDR1 is LGHDT, CDR2 YNNKEL, per germline (reference sequence). This CDR3 spans 18 amino acids. CDR3 bases: TGTGCCAGCAGGCAAGTACCCCCCGGAGGGGTTGGCACAGATACGCAGTATTTT. It translates to CASRQVPPGGVGTDTQYF.

The rearrangement uses TRBV7-7 and TRBJ1-4, with D possibly TRBD1 on 5 matching bases. From germline, CDR1 is SSHAT and CDR2 FNYEAQ (reference sequence). Trimming took off 5 bases at V and 4 bases at J, with 11 bases between the two ends. This CDR3 spans 14 amino acids. The CDR3 region has the DNA TGTGCCAGCAGCCACGCGGGGGTTAATGAAAAACTGTTTTTT. Protein: CASSHAGVNEKLFF.

V gene TRBV7-9 combines with J gene TRBJ1-2, with D hard to call. Germline CDR1 is SEHNR and CDR2 is FQNEAQ (reference sequence). The CDR3 runs to 16 residues. Trimming took 5 bases from V and 0 from J, leaving 16 bases between them. CDR3 nucleotides: TGTGCCAGCAGCATAACCCGACACCAATCTAACTATGGCTACACCTTC. Translated: CASSITRHQSNYGYTF.

This clone showed up just a few times. CDR3 protein: CASSSLAGGTYEQYF. The DNA for the CDR3 is TGTGCCAGCAGTTCGTTGGCGGGAGGCACCTACGAGCAGTACTTC. The J gene is TRBJ2-7, the V gene TRBV6-5; 8 bases line up with TRBD2. The CDR3 runs 15 residues. V was pared by 4 bases and J by 2 bases, with 7 bases of the junction left unmatched. In germline, CDR1 is MNHEY, CDR2 SVGAGI.

The chain recombines TRBV11-2 with TRBJ1-5; weak D call: TRBD1 (6 bases). Trimming cost V 0 bases and J 7 bases, with 13 bases left between them. Germline CDR1 is SGHAT and CDR2 is FQNNGV. The CDR3 runs to 15 residues. The CDR3 DNA reads as TGTGCCAGCAGCTTAGATCTCGAGGGGGTCCAGCCCCAGCATTTT. This gives the protein CASSLDLEGVQPQHF. The full variable domain, rest sourced from reference TRBV11-2 and TRBJ1-5, is EAGVAQSPRYKIIEKRQSVAFWCNPISGHATLYWYQQILGQGPKLLIQFQNNGVVDDSQLPKDRFSAERLKGVDSTLKIQPAKLEDSAVYLCASSLDLEGVQPQHFGDGTRLSIL.

DNA of the CDR3: TGCGCCAGCAGCCCCCCCGATCGCTCCTACGAGCAGTACTTC. Its protein product is CASSPPDRSYEQYF. The chain carries TRBV4-1 and TRBJ2-7, with no clear D. The CDR3 consists of 14 residues. The V gene lost 4 bases and the J gene lost 0 bases, with 10 bases spanning the gap. Looked up from germline, CDR1 is MGHRA and CDR2 is YSYEKL.

The J gene is TRBJ2-2, the V gene TRBV19; D perhaps matches TRBD1 (5 bases). Per the germline V gene, CDR1 is LNHDA and CDR2 is SQIVND (reference sequence). Trimming took 8 bases from V and 2 from J, leaving 18 bases between them. This CDR3 has 16 amino acids. This chain's CDR3 is CASQPDRQGNTGELFF. CDR3 DNA: TGTGCCAGTCAACCGGACCGGCAGGGTAACACCGGGGAGCTGTTTTTT.